The entry below gives a single T cell receptor beta chain sequence along with its context. As processed by the authors: Nucleated cell counts were estimated from reference gene primer amplification. Repertoires were generated with immunoSEQ multiplex PCR, while TCRdb's copy carries only in-frame clones and drops some. V and J calls and clone size are given by that table; D and trimming were obtained from the DNA. The table has 390,000 or so clones, around 86% seen once. This sample was taken from a study of blood T cell repertoires in COVID-19. Across the whole study: Sample material is recorded as cDNA or gDNA derived from T cells, B-cell-depleted T cells, or PBMCs.

This CDR3 has 15 amino acids. CDR1 is SGHNT, CDR2 YYREEE, per germline (reference sequence). V was clipped by 4 bases and J by 2 bases, with 13 bases between them. Sequencing was done on a sample of PBMCs or T cells enriched from blood (not recorded which). The sequence was collected from a woman aged 45-65 years who had recovered from COVID-19. The V gene is TRBV5-4, the J gene TRBJ1-3, with a possible D match to TRBD1 (6 bases). Here the CDR3 DNA reads TGTGCCAGCAGCCCCTGGGAGGGGGCTGGAAACACCATATATTTT. Its translation is CASSPWEGAGNTIYF.